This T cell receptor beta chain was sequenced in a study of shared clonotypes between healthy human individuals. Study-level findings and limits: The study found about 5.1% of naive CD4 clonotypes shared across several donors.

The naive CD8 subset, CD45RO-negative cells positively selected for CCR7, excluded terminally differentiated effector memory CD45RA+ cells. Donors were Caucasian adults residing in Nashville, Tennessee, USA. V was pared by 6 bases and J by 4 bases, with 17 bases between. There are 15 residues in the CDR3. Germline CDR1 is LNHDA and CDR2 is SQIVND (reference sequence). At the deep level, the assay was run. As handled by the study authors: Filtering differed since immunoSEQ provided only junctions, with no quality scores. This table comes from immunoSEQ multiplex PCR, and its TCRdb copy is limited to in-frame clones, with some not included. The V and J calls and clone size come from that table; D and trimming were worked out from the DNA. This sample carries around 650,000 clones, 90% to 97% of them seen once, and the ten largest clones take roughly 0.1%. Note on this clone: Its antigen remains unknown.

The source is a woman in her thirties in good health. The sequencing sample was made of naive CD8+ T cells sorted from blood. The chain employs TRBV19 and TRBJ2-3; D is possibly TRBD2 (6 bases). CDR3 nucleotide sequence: TGTGCCAGTAGGGGAATAGCGGAGGCGGCAGATACGCAGTATTTT. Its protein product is CASRGIAEAADTQYF.